Here is one T cell receptor (beta chain) with its context. Its antigen is not identified. The entry originates in a study of cytomegalovirus exposure and HLA in healthy donors. Study-level findings and limits: Accounts indicate the classifier identified cytomegalovirus status with strong specificity and sensitivity.

This table comes from immunoSEQ multiplex PCR, and its TCRdb copy is limited to in-frame clones, with some not included. Of about 360,000 clones detected, roughly 90% appear once; the ten largest clones hold roughly 0.83%. The germline V gene has CDR1 MDHEN and CDR2 SYDVKM. With V trimmed by 3 bases and J by 2 bases, 1 base remained unmatched. The CDR3 totals 14 residues. The sequenced sample consisted of PBMCs. V and J are TRBV28 and TRBJ1-5, with 7 bases identical to TRBD1. The clonotype comes from a woman in her late teens or twenties in good health and CMV-seronegative. The CDR3 nucleotides read TGTGCCAGCAGTTTCGGACAGGGCAATCAGCCCCAGCATTTT. Translation: CASSFGQGNQPQHF.